One sample yielded the 23 T cell receptor beta chains listed below, sequenced in a study of blood T cell repertoires in COVID-19. Clones were sequenced by immunoSEQ multiplex PCR, and TCRdb holds only the in-frame ones, with some missing. Altogether some 150,000 clones are present, around four fifths being singletons, with the ten largest covering approximately 15%. The material sequenced was peripheral blood. All receptors come from a woman in her seventies with COVID-19, enrolled during active disease.

This chain joins TRBV9 and TRBJ1-3; perhaps TRBD1 as D (6 bases). Trimming took off 4 bases at V and 3 bases at J, with 11 bases between the two ends. CDR1 is SGDLS and CDR2 is YYNGEE in the germline V gene. The CDR3 has 14 amino acids. CDR3 sequence: CASSPGQNGNTIYF. In DNA, the CDR3 is TGTGCCAGCAGCCCCGGACAGAATGGAAACACCATATATTTT. Looking up the rest from reference TRBV9 and TRBJ1-3 gives the full variable domain: DSGVTQTPKHLITATGQRVTLRCSPRSGDLSVYWYQQSLDQGLQFLIQYYNGEERAKGNILERFSAQQFPDLHSELNLSSLELGDSALYFCASSPGQNGNTIYFGEGSWLTVV.

The rearrangement joins TRBV7-3 to TRBJ2-2; 9 bases map to TRBD1. V trimming: 2 bases; J trimming: 5 bases; junction bases outside the gene matches: 0. In germline, CDR1 is SGHTA, CDR2 FQGTGA. CDR3 size: 14 residues. CDR3 sequence: CASSLGTGTGELFF. The CDR3, as DNA: TGTGCCAGCAGCTTAGGGACAGGGACCGGGGAGCTGTTTTTT.

V usage is TRBV7-9 and J usage is TRBJ2-1; 8 nucleotides match TRBD1. Germline V gene lookup returns CDR1 SEHNR and CDR2 FQNEAQ (reference sequence). There are 15 residues in the CDR3. The J segment lost 7 bases and the V segment lost 1 base, leaving 6 bases of the junction unmatched. The CDR3 DNA reads TGTGCCAGCAGCTTAGGCAGGGGGCGCGTAAATGAGCAGTTCTTC. Translation gives CASSLGRGRVNEQFF. The variable domain in full, with the rest retrieved from reference TRBV7-9 and TRBJ2-1, is DTGVSQNPRHKITKRGQNVTFRCDPISEHNRLYWYRQTLGQGPEFLTYFQNEAQLEKSRLLSDRFSAERPKGSFSTLEIQRTEQGDSAMYLCASSLGRGRVNEQFFGPGTRLTVL.

The CDR3, as DNA: TGTGCCAGCAGCTTCGACAGGGCTCGGGGCTACACCTTC. Protein: CASSFDRARGYTF. The rearrangement uses TRBV7-3 and TRBJ1-2, with 7 nucleotides matching TRBD1. V trimming: 3 bases; J trimming: 8 bases; junction bases outside the gene matches: 6. This CDR3 has 13 residues. Germline lookup yields CDR1 SGHTA and CDR2 FQGTGA.

The J gene is TRBJ2-7, the V gene TRBV11-1; D may be TRBD1 (5 bases). This CDR3 is built from 13 residues. The germline V gene has CDR1 SGHAT and CDR2 FQDESV (reference sequence). Between the trimmed V and J ends, which lost 4 bases and 2 bases, there was a span of 9 bases. The CDR3 loop reads CASSSRVPYEQYF. CDR3 nucleotide sequence: TGTGCCAGCAGCTCCAGGGTTCCCTACGAGCAGTACTTC.

V is TRBV19 and J is TRBJ2-5; tentative D call: TRBD2 (6 bases). This CDR3 has 13 amino acids. V was clipped by 1 base and J by 5 bases, with 8 bases between them. CDR1 and CDR2 (germline): LNHDA, SQIVND (reference sequence). CDR3 region: CASSIGLAETQYF. DNA of the CDR3: TGTGCCAGTAGTATAGGGCTAGCGGAGACCCAGTACTTC.

This chain connects TRBV29-1 to TRBJ2-7, with D maybe TRBD1 (5 bases). This CDR3 comprises 11 residues. Germline assignment: CDR1 SQVTM and CDR2 ANQGSEA. The germline V and J ends were trimmed by 3 bases and 4 bases, with 7 bases remaining between them. In DNA, the CDR3 is TGCAGCGTTGAGGCAGGGTACGAGCAGTACGTC. Its protein is CSVEAGYEQYV.

The rearrangement links TRBV9 to TRBJ2-5; 8 bases line up with TRBD2. Germline V gene sequence: CDR1 SGDLS, CDR2 YYNGEE. This CDR3 is built from 16 residues. The V and J ends lost 3 bases and 5 bases, in that order; junction bases with no gene match: 12. The CDR3 DNA is TGTGCCAGCAGCGGGGTTTCCGGGGGGGCCCAGGAGACCCAGTACTTC. It codes for CASSGVSGGAQETQYF.

This chain uses TRBV3-1 (or the pseudogene TRBV3-2) with TRBJ1-1; D is possibly TRBD1 (5 bases). The V end was cut by 8 bases, the J end by 4 bases, with 17 bases between. The CDR3 length is 14 residues. CDR1 is LGHDT, CDR2 YNNKEL, per germline (reference sequence). Here the CDR3 DNA reads TGTGCCAGCCTGGACGGACACTCAACCACTGAAGCTTTCTTT. Translated: CASLDGHSTTEAFF.

This sequence joins TRBV4-2 and TRBJ1-1; D ambiguous. Germline-derived CDR1 and CDR2 are LGHNA and YNFKEQ. V lost 0 bases and J 8 bases, leaving 10 bases between the germline ends. This CDR3 has 13 residues. In DNA form, the CDR3 reads TGTGCCAGCAGCCAAGATCTTGTACGGGAAGCTTTCTTT. Protein product: CASSQDLVREAFF.

The genes are TRBV30 and TRBJ1-1; TRBD1 agrees at 8 bases. Unmatched junction bases numbered 4, after V lost 2 bases and J lost 5 bases. Germline V lookup: CDR1 GTSNPN, CDR2 SVGIG (reference sequence). This CDR3 spans 13 amino acids. The CDR3 DNA reads as TGTGCCTGGAGTAGGACAGGGAGGACTGAAGCTTTCTTT. Translated: CAWSRTGRTEAFF.

This clone showed up just once. This chain connects TRBV5-1 to TRBJ2-3; possible D gene TRBD2, 5 bases. Trimming removed 3 bases at V and 4 bases at J, with 15 bases between. This CDR3 spans 15 amino acids. Germline values: CDR1 SGHRS, CDR2 YFSETQ. The CDR3 nucleotides are TGCGCCAGCAGCTCCGGGAATACTGCAGCAGATACGCAGTATTTT. Translation: CASSSGNTAADTQYF.

As DNA, the CDR3 is TGCGCCAGCAGCTCGGATTCGCGGGAGACCCAGTACTTC. Protein product: CASSSDSRETQYF. This chain connects TRBV5-1 to TRBJ2-5, with D unresolved. The CDR3 consists of 13 residues. V was shortened by 3 bases and J by 5 bases, with 11 bases between the two germline ends. In germline, CDR1 is SGHRS, CDR2 YFSETQ.

There are a few counts of this clone. The chain links TRBV9 to TRBJ1-4; possible D gene TRBD1, 6 bases. The V end lost 0 bases, the J end lost 7 bases, and 10 bases lay between the germline ends. CDR1 is SGDLS and CDR2 is YYNGEE in the germline V gene. The CDR3 is 14 amino acids. The CDR3 nucleotides read TGTGCCAGCAGCGTAGACAGGGACCGTGAAAAACTGTTTTTT. This translates into CASSVDRDREKLFF.

The J gene is TRBJ1-2, the V gene TRBV19; 7 nucleotides line up with TRBD1. V lost 5 bases and J lost 0; bases outside the gene matches: 6. The germline V gene encodes CDR1 LNHDA and CDR2 SQIVND (reference sequence). CDR3 length: 15 residues. CDR3 sequence reads: CASSSTGASNYGYTF. CDR3 nucleotide sequence: TGTGCCAGTAGTTCCACAGGGGCCTCTAACTATGGCTACACCTTC.

As DNA, the CDR3 is TGCAGCGTTGCCAACAAGTTTGCCGGGGAGCTGTTTTTT. Translating gives CSVANKFAGELFF. This chain joins TRBV29-1 and TRBJ2-2, with unresolved D. Germline CDR1 and CDR2: SQVTM and ANQGSEA. Trimming removed 4 bases at V and 6 bases at J, with 12 bases between. This CDR3 has 13 residues.

V usage is TRBV7-8 and J usage is TRBJ2-1, with 7 bases aligning to TRBD2. Looked up from germline, CDR1 is SGHVS and CDR2 is FQNEAQ. The junction had 8 bases not matched to a gene; V was cut back by 10 bases and J by 5 bases. The CDR3 runs 13 residues. As DNA, the CDR3 is TGTGCCACCCTGGGGAGGGGCAACAATGAGCAGTTCTTC. Protein sequence: CATLGRGNNEQFF.

The chain is built from TRBV6-1 and TRBJ2-1, with D possibly being TRBD1 (5 bases). This CDR3 is built from 13 residues. Germline V gives CDR1 MNHNS, CDR2 SASEGT. V lost 5 bases, J lost 8 bases, and 13 bases lay in between. The CDR3 coding sequence is TGTGCCAGCAGTCACACCCAGGGTGATGAGCAGTTCTTC. Its protein is CASSHTQGDEQFF.

V is TRBV18 and J is TRBJ2-2; tentatively, D is TRBD1 (6 bases). The germline CDR1 and CDR2 sequences are KGHSH and LQKENI. V was shortened by 3 bases and J by 4 bases, with 15 bases between the two germline ends. This CDR3 region has 16 residues. CDR3 sequence: CASSPTRGRGTGELFF. CDR3 DNA: TGTGCCAGCTCACCTACCAGGGGACGGGGCACCGGGGAGCTGTTTTTT. Full variable domain (rest looked up from reference TRBV18 and TRBJ2-2): NAGVMQNPRHLVRRRGQEARLRCSPMKGHSHVYWYRQLPEEGLKFMVYLQKENIIDESGMPKERFSAEFPKEGPSILRIQQVVRGDSAAYFCASSPTRGRGTGELFFGEGSRLTVL.

The rearrangement uses TRBV2 and TRBJ1-5; TRBD1 is a possible D gene (5 bases). Germline assignment: CDR1 SNHLY and CDR2 FYNNEI. Trimming took 5 bases from V and 4 from J, leaving 9 bases between them. CDR3 length: 13 amino acids. The CDR3 region has the DNA TGTGCCAGCAGTAAGGACACTAATCAGCCCCAGCATTTT. Amino acids: CASSKDTNQPQHF.

This chain links TRBV27 with TRBJ2-1, with 7 bases aligning to TRBD2. V trimming: 2 bases; J trimming: 5 bases; junction bases outside the gene matches: 6. The CDR3 runs to 15 residues. The germline gives CDR1 MNHEY, CDR2 SMNVEV (reference sequence). The CDR3 bases are TGTGCCAGCAGTTTAGGGGGACTACCTAACAATGAGCAGTTCTTC. It yields the protein CASSLGGLPNNEQFF.

The chain carries TRBV2 and TRBJ1-4; possible D gene TRBD1, 5 bases. The ends were cut back, 7 bases at V and 6 bases at J, with 12 bases in the middle. Germline values: CDR1 SNHLY, CDR2 FYNNEI. This CDR3 has 13 residues. In DNA form, the CDR3 reads TGTGCCAGCATTTCTCCGACAGATGAAAAACTGTTTTTT. Protein product: CASISPTDEKLFF.

V usage is TRBV6-5 and J usage is TRBJ1-5; D call uncertain. Germline CDR1 reads MNHEY; CDR2 reads SVGAGI. CDR3 length: 16 amino acids. Trimming removed 0 bases from V and 4 bases from J, with 13 bases in between. CDR3 loop: CASSYSSSRGNQPQHF. The CDR3 region has the DNA TGTGCCAGCAGTTACTCGAGTAGCCGGGGTAATCAGCCCCAGCATTTT.